This TCR beta chain was identified in a study of CD8 T cells in ankylosing spondylitis. Germline V gene sequence: CDR1 MNHEY, CDR2 SVGEGT. The CDR3 is made up of 14 amino acids. The ends lost 7 bases at V and 15 bases at J; junction bases unmatched: 10. From the 5' RACE reads, TCRdb called clonotypes with MiXCR, one entry per CDR3 protein. This sample has some 200,000 distinct CDR3 sequences; over 10% occur once, and the top ten carry 16%. The TCR originated in a male donor with ankylosing spondylitis or in good health (not recorded which). This chain connects TRBV6-2 or TRBV6-3 to TRBJ2-1, with 15 positions matching TRBD2. Sequenced: blood, either unsorted or a sorted T cell fraction (not recorded which). CDR3: CASITGTSGGLGFF. The DNA for the CDR3 is TGTGCCAGCATCACCGGGACTAGCGGGGGGCTTGGGTTCTTC.